This T cell receptor (beta chain) came from a study of CD8+CD57+ T cells in acquired aplastic anemia. Study-wide points: Patients shared just under 30 CD8+ CDR3 sequences with controls.

Notes on this clonotype: What it binds is unknown.

The CDR3 is made up of 13 amino acids. Trimming cost V 4 bases and J 14 bases, with 15 bases left between them. CDR1 is SGHTA, CDR2 FQGNSA, per germline. The use of genomic DNA as template underpinned the TCR beta VDJ and CDR3 profiling. TCRdb used MiXCR to reprocess the reads, holding one entry per CDR3 protein. Here the sample spans 150,000 to 200,000 distinct CDR3 sequences, about three fifths being singletons. This clonotype was sampled from a human donor in good health. The chain is built from TRBV7-2 and TRBJ1-6, with a possible D match to TRBD1 (5 bases). The specimen sequenced was sorted CD4+, CD8+, or CD8+CD57+ T cells (not recorded which) from PBMCs. The CDR3: CASSSSGPLTLHF. CDR3 nucleotides: TGTGCCAGCAGCTCGTCGGGACCCTTGACCCTCCACTTT. Using reference TRBV7-2 and TRBJ1-6 for the parts outside the CDR3, the full variable domain is GAGVSQSPSNKVTEKGKDVELRCDPISGHTALYWYRQSLGQGLEFLIYFQGNSAPDKSGLPSDRFSAERTGGSVSTLTIQRTQQEDSAVYLCASSSSGPLTLHFGNGTRLTVT.